This is a list of T cell receptor beta chains from one sample in a study of shared clonotypes between healthy human individuals. Repertoires were generated with immunoSEQ multiplex PCR, while TCRdb's copy carries only in-frame clones and drops some. The profile shows about 2.1 million clones, just over 90% of them singletons. Sample: naive CD8+ T cells from PBMCs. All receptors come from a young man in good health. Some clones in this sample may be carry-over from other donors' samples. Each CDR3 is given with its conserved first and last residue.

v_gene | len | CDR3aa
TRBV4-3 | 15 | CASSQDLGLGYEQYF
TRBV5-1 | 14 | CASSLVGGYTEAFF
TRBV7-2 | 15 | CASSQRTGALYEQYF
TRBV28 | 11 | CASGENTEAFF
TRBV29-1 | 16 | CSVEARDSTSSYEQYF
TRBV11-2 | 17 | CASSLDTPGGYRDTQYF
TRBV6-1 | 12 | CASTREKNEQFF
TRBV28 | 15 | CASTRRQSSNQPQHF
TRBV6-5 | 13 | CASLDRLFYEQYF
TRBV27 | 13 | CASSFGSYNEQFF
TRBV9 | 12 | CASSSQVNEQFF
TRBV27 | 12 | CASSLYNGEQFF
TRBV11-2 | 14 | CASSLDSGNYEQYF
TRBV20-1 | 10 | CSATNEKLFF
TRBV27 | 13 | CASSVGLSAEQYF
TRBV28 | 14 | CASRSRGRTNEQFF
TRBV5-1 | 14 | CASSLGLLWGEQYF
TRBV4-1 | 14 | CASSPVVGPQPQHF
TRBV27 | 14 | CASSFTRNTGELFF
TRBV4-2 | 16 | CASSQSGAGGFHEQYF
TRBV6-5 | 15 | CASSYSWDSSYEQYF
TRBV28 | 16 | CASSKKQPYSNQPQHF
TRBV30 | 17 | CAWSTGQVSYSNQPQHF
TRBV6-1 | 14 | CASWQGVYRNTIYF
TRBV7-9 | 14 | CASSLTGGNQPQHF
TRBV10-3 | 14 | CAISDRLQYYEQYF
TRBV6-6 | 11 | CASSYFNEQFF
TRBV2 | 17 | CASSGGGSPRFNEKLFF
TRBV29-1 | 13 | CSVVGGPYNEQFF
TRBV9 | 16 | CASSVTGEGEGYGYTF
TRBV5-1 | 15 | CASSFFGQGGYEQYF
TRBV7-9 | 11 | CASTGTVELFF
TRBV7-6 | 16 | CASSYLRDKNTGELFF
TRBV10-3 | 14 | CRSTGGNSYNEQFF
TRBV4-2 | 13 | CASSQGGLYEQYF
TRBV5-1 | 13 | CASSWVSYNEQFF
TRBV6-4 | 12 | CAATAYLYEQYF
TRBV27 | 14 | CASSFMGVYNEQFF
TRBV30 | 14 | CAWSVGGRGQPQHF
TRBV9 | 18 | CASSVGTGILAGANVLTF
TRBV27 | 13 | CASSSSEGYGYTF
TRBV6-6 | 15 | CASSYSLGAGGELFF
TRBV4-2 | 20 | CASSQEVWLAESSNTGELFF
TRBV27 | 15 | CASSSASYDYNEQFF
TRBV25-1 | 15 | CASSVRTATNEKLFF
TRBV30 | 15 | CAWSVMGQAHEKLFF
TRBV30 | 14 | CAWSSDSSSWEQYF
TRBV27 | 10 | CASANQPQHF
TRBV2 | 15 | CASSARRASTDTQYF
TRBV11-2 | 15 | CASSLGPSGNNEQFF
TRBV5-1 | 18 | CASSLTRRDGSPHNEQFF
TRBV28 | 11 | CASSSHRDPSF
TRBV7-9 | 14 | CASSLGQYKNIQYF
TRBV13 | 14 | CASSSAPGNQPQHF
TRBV27 | 15 | CASSLGLAGINEQFF
TRBV10-3 | 12 | CAISPGVYEQYF
TRBV29-1 | 14 | CSVDRRDGSGEQYF